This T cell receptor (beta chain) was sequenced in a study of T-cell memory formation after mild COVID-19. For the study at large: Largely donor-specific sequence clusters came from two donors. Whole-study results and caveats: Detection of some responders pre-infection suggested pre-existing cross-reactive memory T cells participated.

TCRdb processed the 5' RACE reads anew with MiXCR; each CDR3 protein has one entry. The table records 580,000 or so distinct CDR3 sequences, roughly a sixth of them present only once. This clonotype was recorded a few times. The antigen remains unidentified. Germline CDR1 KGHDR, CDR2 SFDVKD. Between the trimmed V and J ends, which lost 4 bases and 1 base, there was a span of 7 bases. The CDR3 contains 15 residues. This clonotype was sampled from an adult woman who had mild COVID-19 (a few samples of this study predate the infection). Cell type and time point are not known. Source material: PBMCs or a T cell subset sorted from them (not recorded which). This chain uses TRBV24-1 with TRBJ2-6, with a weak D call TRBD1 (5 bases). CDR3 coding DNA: TGTGCCACCAGTGACCAGGGTTCTGGGGCCAACGTCCTGACTTTC. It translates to CATSDQGSGANVLTF.